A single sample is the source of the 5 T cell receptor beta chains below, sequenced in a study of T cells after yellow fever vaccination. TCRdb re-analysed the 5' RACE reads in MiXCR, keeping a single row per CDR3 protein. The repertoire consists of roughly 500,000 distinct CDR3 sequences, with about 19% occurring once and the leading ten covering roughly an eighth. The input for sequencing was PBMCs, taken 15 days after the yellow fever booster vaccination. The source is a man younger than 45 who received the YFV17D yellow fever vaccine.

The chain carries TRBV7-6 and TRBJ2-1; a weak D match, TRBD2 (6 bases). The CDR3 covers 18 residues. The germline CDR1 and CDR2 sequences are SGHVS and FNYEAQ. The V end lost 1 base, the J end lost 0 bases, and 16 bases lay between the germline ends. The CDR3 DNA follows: TGTGCCAGCAGCTTAGTTGGGGGTTGGCGGGACTCCTACAATGAGCAGTTCTTC. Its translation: CASSLVGGWRDSYNEQFF.

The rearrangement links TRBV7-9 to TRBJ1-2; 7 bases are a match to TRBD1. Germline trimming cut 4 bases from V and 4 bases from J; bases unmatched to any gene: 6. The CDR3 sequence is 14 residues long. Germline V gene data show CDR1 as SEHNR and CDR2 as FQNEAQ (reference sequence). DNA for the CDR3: TGTGCCAGCAGCTCTCGGACAGGCTCCTATGGCTACACCTTC. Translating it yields CASSSRTGSYGYTF.

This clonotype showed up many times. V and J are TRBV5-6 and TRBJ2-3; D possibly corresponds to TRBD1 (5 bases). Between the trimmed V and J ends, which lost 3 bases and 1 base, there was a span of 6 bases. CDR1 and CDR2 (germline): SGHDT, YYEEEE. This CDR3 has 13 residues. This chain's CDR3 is CASSSRGTDTQYF. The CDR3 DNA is TGTGCCAGCAGCTCCAGGGGCACAGATACGCAGTATTTT.

The CDR3 DNA sequence: TGCGCCAGCAGCCAAGAAACGGGACTAGCTCTTGCGAACACCGGGGAGCTGTTTTTT. It is translated as CASSQETGLALANTGELFF. The J gene is TRBJ2-2, the V gene TRBV4-1; 9 nucleotides align to TRBD2. Germline V gene sequence: CDR1 MGHRA, CDR2 YSYEKL. Trimming removed 0 bases from V and 0 bases from J; junction bases left unmatched: 8. There are 19 residues in the CDR3.

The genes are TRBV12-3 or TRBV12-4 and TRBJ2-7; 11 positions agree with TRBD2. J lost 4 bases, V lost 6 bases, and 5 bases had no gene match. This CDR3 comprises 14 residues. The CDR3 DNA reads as TGTGCCAGCAGCTCCACTAGCGGGAGATACGAGCAGTACTTC. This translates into CASSSTSGRYEQYF.